This T cell receptor (beta chain) was sequenced during a study of T cells expressing NK-cell markers. Whole-study context: There were seven HCMV-seropositive donors and one seronegative donor among the eight sequenced.

Comment on this clonotype: The antigen remains unidentified.

The CDR3 consists of 14 residues. CDR1 is KGHDR, CDR2 SFDVKD, per germline. TCRdb re-called the 5' RACE reads; one entry per CDR3 protein, DNA not given. The sample yields just under 150,000 distinct CDR3 sequences, of which the top ten take up approximately 12%. Study-level results: A few donors showed these clonotypes also leading the CD3+CD56-NKG2C+ fraction. The study left the HCMV specificity of expanded NKG2C+ T cell clones unresolved.

The genes are TRBV24-1 and TRBJ2-1; the TCRdb D gene call, TRBD1, has no DNA to confirm it. This receptor was obtained from a man between 18 and 35 years old in good health. The sample consisted of blood T cells: a sorted CD56 or NKG2C T cell subset, CD4+ or CD8+ T cells, or bulk PBMC T cells (not recorded which). The CDR3 protein is CASNRDRPYNEQFF.